Shown below are 9 T cell receptor beta chains from a single sample sequenced in a study of molecular identifiers for immune sequencing clone quantification. TCRdb analysed the PCR reads with MiXCR anew, one entry per CDR3 protein. The sample lists some 89,000 distinct CDR3 sequences; 24% were seen once. The material sequenced was naive CD8+ T cells from blood, with Jurkat cell RNA spiked in. Subset meaning: FACS-sorted CD8+CD4-CCR7+CD45RA+ naive T cells. These receptors all come from a human donor in good health. Some libraries in this study had Jurkat cell RNA spiked in.

Of note for this clonotype: This may be a read error: a much more frequent sequence differs by one nucleotide. This rearrangement joins TRBV27 to TRBJ2-3; a possible D gene is TRBD1 (6 bases). The V end lost 5 bases, the J end lost 0 bases, and 15 bases lay between the germline ends. The CDR3 length is 16 residues. CDR1 MNHEY and CDR2 SMNVEV come from the germline V gene (reference sequence). The chain's CDR3 is CASSPKQGPSTDTQYF. The DNA for the CDR3 is TGTGCCAGCAGTCCGAAACAGGGTCCTAGCACAGATACGCAGTATTTT.

Ten or more counts support this clonotype. The chain is built from TRBV9 and TRBJ1-1; 8 nucleotides align to TRBD1. The length of the CDR3 is 15 residues. The V gene's germline CDR1 is SGDLS and CDR2 YYNGEE. J gave up 7 bases and V 4 bases, and 12 bases lay outside the gene matches. CDR3 nucleotides: TGTGCCAGCAGCCTTGGACAGGGCCCTAAGGATGAAGCTTTCTTT. Translated: CASSLGQGPKDEAFF.

Note on this clonotype: This clone may be a read error of a much larger clone one base away. This chain links TRBV4-3 with TRBJ2-5, with 9 nucleotides matching TRBD1. Germline CDR1 LGHNA, CDR2 YSLEER. This CDR3 region has 13 residues. This chain's CDR3 is CASKGQGQEPQYF. DNA of the CDR3: TGCGCCAGCAAGGGACAGGGCCAAGAGCCCCAGTACTTC.

Details on this clonotype: A much larger clone lies one base from this, so it may be a read error. The rearrangement joins TRBV27 to TRBJ2-5; TRBD2 aligns across 9 bases. Germline values: CDR1 MNHEY, CDR2 SMNVEV (reference sequence). The CDR3 sequence is 19 residues long. CDR3 region: CASSPLARRREGIQETPYF. The CDR3 nucleotides are TGTGCCAGCAGCCCCCTGGCTCGGCGGCGGGAGGGCATCCAAGAGACCCCGTACTTC.

This clonotype has at least ten counts. The chain links TRBV19 to TRBJ2-3; D is perhaps TRBD2 (6 bases). The CDR3 has 13 residues. CDR1 is LNHDA and CDR2 is SQIVND in the germline V gene (reference sequence). V lost 6 bases to trimming and J lost 5 bases, with 12 bases between them. The CDR3 bases are TGTGCCAGTAGGTCGGAGGGCGGAGATACGCAGTATTTT. Its protein product is CASRSEGGDTQYF.

This clonotype was picked up a small number of times. The chain joins TRBV28 to TRBJ2-1; TRBD2 is a possible D gene (6 bases). V lost 5 bases, J lost 4 bases, and 15 bases lay in between. The CDR3 contains 15 residues. Germline V gene data show CDR1 as MDHEN and CDR2 as SYDVKM. The CDR3 sequence is CASSEVADFYNEQFF. The CDR3 region has the DNA TGTGCCAGCAGTGAAGTAGCGGACTTTTACAATGAGCAGTTCTTC.

This chain joins TRBV5-6 and TRBJ2-7; TRBD2 aligns across 14 bases. Germline lookup yields CDR1 SGHDT and CDR2 YYEEEE. CDR3 length: 17 amino acids. V shed 4 bases, J shed 0 bases, and the junction held 6 bases outside the gene matches. CDR3 bases: TGTGCCAGCAGCCCGGGACTAGCGGGGGAATACTCCTACGAGCAGTACTTC. Translation: CASSPGLAGEYSYEQYF.

This clonotype was seen many times. The chain combines TRBV29-1 with TRBJ2-5; D call uncertain. The CDR3 has 14 amino acids. Germline-derived CDR1 and CDR2 are SQVTM and ANQGSEA. Trimming removed 7 bases at V and 0 bases at J, with 15 bases between. The CDR3 protein is CSAARATYQETQYF. The CDR3, as DNA: TGCAGCGCCGCACGGGCGACGTACCAAGAGACCCAGTACTTC. The full variable domain, in which reference TRBV29-1 and TRBJ2-5 provide the parts outside the CDR3, is SAVISQKPSRDICQRGTSLTIQCQVDSQVTMMFWYRQQPGQSLTLIATANQGSEATYESGFVIDKFPISRPNLTFSTLTVSNMSPEDSSIYLCSAARATYQETQYFGPGTRLLVL.

Remarks on this clonotype: A much larger clone lies a single base off, so this may be a read error. Lacking the conserved final phenylalanine or tryptophan, this CDR3 likely reflects a read error. The limits of the CDR3 on the DNA are not certain, so only TCRdb's listed CDR3 is given. The rearrangement uses TRBV21-1 and TRBJ1-5. TRBV21-1 is noted as a pseudogene. The CDR3 length equals 15 residues, ends included. The CDR3 region is CASSKVGSGNQPQHS.